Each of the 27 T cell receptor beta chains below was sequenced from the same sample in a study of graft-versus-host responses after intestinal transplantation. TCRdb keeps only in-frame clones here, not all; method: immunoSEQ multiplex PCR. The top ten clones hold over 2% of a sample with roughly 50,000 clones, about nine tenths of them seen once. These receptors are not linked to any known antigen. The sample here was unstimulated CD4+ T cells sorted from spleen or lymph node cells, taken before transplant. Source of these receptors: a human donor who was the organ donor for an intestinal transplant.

The DNA of the CDR3 is TGTGCCAGCAGCTTGGGGGCACTAGCGACAGACTACGAGCAGTACTTC. Its protein product is CASSLGALATDYEQYF. The V gene is TRBV5-5, the J gene TRBJ2-7; TRBD2 matches at 7 bases. This CDR3 comprises 16 residues. J was trimmed by 3 bases and V by 0 bases; bases with no gene match: 9. CDR1 is SGHKS and CDR2 is YYEKEE in the germline V gene (reference sequence).

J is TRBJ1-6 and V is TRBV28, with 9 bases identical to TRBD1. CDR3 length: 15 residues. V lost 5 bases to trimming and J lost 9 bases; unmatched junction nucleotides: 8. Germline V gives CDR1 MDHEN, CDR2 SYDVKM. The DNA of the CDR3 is TGTGCCAGCAGTCTTCCGGGACAGGGAATTTCACCCCTCCACTTT. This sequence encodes CASSLPGQGISPLHF.

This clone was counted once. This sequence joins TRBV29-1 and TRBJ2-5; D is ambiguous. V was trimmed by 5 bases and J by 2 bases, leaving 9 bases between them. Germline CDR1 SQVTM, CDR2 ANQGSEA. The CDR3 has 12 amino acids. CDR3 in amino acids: CSVRVGQETQYF. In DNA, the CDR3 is TGCAGCGTTAGGGTGGGGCAAGAGACCCAGTACTTC.

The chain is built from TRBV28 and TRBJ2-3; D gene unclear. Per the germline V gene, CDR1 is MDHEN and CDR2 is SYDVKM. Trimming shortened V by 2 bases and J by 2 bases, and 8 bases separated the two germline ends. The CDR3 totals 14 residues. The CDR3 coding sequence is TGTGCCAGCAGTTTACAGACCGTCACAGATACGCAGTATTTT. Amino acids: CASSLQTVTDTQYF.

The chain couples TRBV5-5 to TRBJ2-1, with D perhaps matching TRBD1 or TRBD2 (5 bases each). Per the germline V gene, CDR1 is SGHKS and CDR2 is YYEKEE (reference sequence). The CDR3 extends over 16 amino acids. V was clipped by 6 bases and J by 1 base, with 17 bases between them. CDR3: CASTQVGTTSYNEQFF. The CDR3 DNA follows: TGTGCCAGCACACAAGTAGGGACCACTTCCTACAATGAGCAGTTCTTC.

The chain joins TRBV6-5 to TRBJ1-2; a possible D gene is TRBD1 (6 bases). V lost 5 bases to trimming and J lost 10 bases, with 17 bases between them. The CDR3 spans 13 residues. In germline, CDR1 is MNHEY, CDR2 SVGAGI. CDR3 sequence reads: CASSVSQGRDYTF. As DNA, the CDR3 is TGTGCCAGCAGTGTGTCACAGGGTCGTGACTACACCTTC.

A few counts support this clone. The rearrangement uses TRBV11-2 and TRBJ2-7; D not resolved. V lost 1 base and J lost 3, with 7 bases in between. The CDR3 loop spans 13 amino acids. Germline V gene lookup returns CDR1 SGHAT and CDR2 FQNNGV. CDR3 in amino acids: CASSLVRYYEQYF. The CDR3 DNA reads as TGTGCCAGCAGCTTAGTTCGGTACTACGAGCAGTACTTC.

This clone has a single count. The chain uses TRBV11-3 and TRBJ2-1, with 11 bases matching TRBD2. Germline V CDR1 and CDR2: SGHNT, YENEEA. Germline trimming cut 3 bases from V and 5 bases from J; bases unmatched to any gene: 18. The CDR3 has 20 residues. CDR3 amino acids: CASSFIRGLAGGPVNNEQFF. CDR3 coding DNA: TGTGCCAGCAGCTTTATCAGGGGCCTAGCGGGAGGCCCCGTTAACAATGAGCAGTTCTTC.

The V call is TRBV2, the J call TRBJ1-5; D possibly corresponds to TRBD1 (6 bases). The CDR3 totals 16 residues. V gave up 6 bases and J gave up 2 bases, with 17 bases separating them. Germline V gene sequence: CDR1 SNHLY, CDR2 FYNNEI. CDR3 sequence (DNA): TGTGCCAGCAGAGCCGCAGGGGTGAGGGGCAATCAGCCCCAGCATTTT. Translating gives CASRAAGVRGNQPQHF.

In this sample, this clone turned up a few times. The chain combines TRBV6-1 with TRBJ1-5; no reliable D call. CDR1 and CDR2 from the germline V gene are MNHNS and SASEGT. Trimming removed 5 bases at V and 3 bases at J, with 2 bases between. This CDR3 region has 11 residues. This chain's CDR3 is CASSTNQPQHF. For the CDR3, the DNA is TGTGCCAGCAGTACCAATCAGCCCCAGCATTTT.

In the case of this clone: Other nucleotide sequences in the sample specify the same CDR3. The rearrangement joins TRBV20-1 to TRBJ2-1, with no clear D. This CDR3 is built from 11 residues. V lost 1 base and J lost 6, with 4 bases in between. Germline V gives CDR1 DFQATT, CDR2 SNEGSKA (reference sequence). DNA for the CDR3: TGCAGTGCTAGAGGGGGCAATGAGCAGTTCTTC. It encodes CSARGGNEQFF.

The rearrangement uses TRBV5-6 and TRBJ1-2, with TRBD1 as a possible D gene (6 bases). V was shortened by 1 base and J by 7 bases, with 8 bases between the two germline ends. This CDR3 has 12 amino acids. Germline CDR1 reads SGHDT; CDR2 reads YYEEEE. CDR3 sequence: CASSLTGFGYTF. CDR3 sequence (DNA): TGTGCCAGCAGCTTGACAGGGTTTGGCTACACCTTC.

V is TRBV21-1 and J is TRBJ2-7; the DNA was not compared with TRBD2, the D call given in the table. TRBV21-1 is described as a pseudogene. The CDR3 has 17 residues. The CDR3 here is CASSNPFLAGEDYEQYF. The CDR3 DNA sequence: TGTGCCAGCAGCAACCCATTCCTAGCGGGAGAAGACTACGAGCAGTACTTC.

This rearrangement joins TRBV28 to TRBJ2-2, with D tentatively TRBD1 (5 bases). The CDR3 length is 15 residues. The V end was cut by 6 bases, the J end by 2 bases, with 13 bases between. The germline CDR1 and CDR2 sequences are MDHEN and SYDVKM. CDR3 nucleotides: TGTGCCAGCAGCCGCCCTGGGGCCAACACCGGGGAGCTGTTTTTT. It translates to CASSRPGANTGELFF.

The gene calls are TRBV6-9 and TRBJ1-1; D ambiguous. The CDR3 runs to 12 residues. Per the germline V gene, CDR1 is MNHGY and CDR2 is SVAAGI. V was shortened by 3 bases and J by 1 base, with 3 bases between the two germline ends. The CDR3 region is CASSYRNTEAFF. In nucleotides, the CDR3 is TGTGCCAGCAGTTACAGGAACACTGAAGCTTTCTTT.

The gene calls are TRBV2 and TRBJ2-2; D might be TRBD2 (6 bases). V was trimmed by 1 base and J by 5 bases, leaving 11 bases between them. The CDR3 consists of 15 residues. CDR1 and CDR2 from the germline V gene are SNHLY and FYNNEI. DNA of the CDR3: TGTGCCAGCAGTGAAGATGGAGCGGGTACCGGGGAGCTGTTTTTT. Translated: CASSEDGAGTGELFF.

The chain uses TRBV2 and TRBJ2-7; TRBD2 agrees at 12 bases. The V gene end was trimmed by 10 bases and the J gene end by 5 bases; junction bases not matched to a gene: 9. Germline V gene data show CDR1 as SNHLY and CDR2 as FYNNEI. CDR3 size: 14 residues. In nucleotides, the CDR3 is TGTGCCACCACAACGACTAGCGGGAGCCACGAGCAGTACTTC. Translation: CATTTTSGSHEQYF.

CDR3 amino acids: CSVSRASGRGTQYF. The CDR3 region has the DNA TGCAGCGTTTCACGGGCTAGCGGGAGGGGGACCCAGTACTTC. This sequence joins TRBV29-1 and TRBJ2-5; 12 bases line up with TRBD2. Germline V gene data show CDR1 as SQVTM and CDR2 as ANQGSEA. J gave up 7 bases and V 5 bases, and 8 bases lay outside the gene matches. The CDR3 consists of 14 residues. Full variable domain (outside the CDR3, taken from reference TRBV29-1 and TRBJ2-5): SAVISQKPSRDICQRGTSLTIQCQVDSQVTMMFWYRQQPGQSLTLIATANQGSEATYESGFVIDKFPISRPNLTFSTLTVSNMSPEDSSIYLCSVSRASGRGTQYFGPGTRLLVL.

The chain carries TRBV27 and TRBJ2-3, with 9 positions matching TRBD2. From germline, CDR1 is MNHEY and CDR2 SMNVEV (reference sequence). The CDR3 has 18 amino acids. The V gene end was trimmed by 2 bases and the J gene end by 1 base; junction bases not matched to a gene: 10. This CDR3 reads CASSLGTSGSGRTDTQYF. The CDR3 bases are TGTGCCAGCAGTTTAGGAACTAGCGGGTCTGGACGCACAGATACGCAGTATTTT.

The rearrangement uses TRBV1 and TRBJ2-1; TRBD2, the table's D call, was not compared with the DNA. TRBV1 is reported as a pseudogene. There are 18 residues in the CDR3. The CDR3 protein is CTSSQTLAGGISYNEQFF. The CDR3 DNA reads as TGCACCAGCAGCCAAACTCTAGCGGGAGGGATTTCCTACAATGAGCAGTTCTTC.

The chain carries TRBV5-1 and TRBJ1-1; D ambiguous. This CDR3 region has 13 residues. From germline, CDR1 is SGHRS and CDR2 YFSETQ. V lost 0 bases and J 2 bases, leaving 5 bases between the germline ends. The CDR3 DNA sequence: TGCGCCAGCAGCTTGGTACCAAACACTGAAGCTTTCTTT. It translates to CASSLVPNTEAFF.

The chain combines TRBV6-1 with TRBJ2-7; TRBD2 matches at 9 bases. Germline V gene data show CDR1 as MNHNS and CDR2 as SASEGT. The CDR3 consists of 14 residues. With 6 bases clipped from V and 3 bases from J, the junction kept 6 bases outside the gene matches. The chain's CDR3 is CASRSSGRIYEQYF. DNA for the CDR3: TGTGCCAGCAGGAGTAGCGGGAGAATCTACGAGCAGTACTTC.

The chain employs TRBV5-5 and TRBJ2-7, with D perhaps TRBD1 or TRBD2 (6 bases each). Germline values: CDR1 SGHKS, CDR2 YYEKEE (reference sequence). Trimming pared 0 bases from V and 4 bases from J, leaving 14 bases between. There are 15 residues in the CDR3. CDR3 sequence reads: CASSLGGGGRYEQYF. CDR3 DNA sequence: TGTGCCAGCAGCTTGGGTGGAGGGGGAAGGTACGAGCAGTACTTC.

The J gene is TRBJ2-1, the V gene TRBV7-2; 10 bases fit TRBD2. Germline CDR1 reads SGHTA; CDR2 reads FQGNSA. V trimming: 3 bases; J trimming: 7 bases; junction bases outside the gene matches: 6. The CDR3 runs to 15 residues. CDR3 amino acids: CASSFQAGGWNEQFF. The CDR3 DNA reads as TGTGCCAGCAGCTTTCAAGCGGGAGGGTGGAATGAGCAGTTCTTC.

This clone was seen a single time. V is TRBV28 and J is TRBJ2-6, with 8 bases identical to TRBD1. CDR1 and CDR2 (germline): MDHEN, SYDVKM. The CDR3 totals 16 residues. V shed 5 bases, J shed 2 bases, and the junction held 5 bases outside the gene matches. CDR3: CASSPPGGAGANVLTF. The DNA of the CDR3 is TGTGCCAGCAGTCCCCCAGGGGGCGCTGGGGCCAACGTCCTGACTTTC. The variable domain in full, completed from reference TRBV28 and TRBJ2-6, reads DVKVTQSSRYLVKRTGEKVFLECVQDMDHENMFWYRQDPGLGLRLIYFSYDVKMKEKGDIPEGYSVSREKKERFSLILESASTNQTSMYLCASSPPGGAGANVLTFGAGSRLTVL.

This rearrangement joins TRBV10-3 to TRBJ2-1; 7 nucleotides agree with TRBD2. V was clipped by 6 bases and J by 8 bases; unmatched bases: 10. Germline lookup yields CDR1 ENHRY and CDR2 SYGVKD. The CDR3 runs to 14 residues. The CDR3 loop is CAISTAGPEDEQFF. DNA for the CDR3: TGTGCCATCAGCACAGCGGGACCGGAGGATGAGCAGTTCTTC.

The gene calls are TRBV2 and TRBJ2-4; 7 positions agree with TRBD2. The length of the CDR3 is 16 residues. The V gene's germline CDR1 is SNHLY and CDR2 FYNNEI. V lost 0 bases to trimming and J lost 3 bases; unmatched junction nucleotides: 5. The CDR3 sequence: CASSEALPGGKNIQYF. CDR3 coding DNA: TGTGCCAGCAGTGAAGCGCTTCCGGGAGGCAAAAACATTCAGTACTTC.